This T cell receptor beta chain appears in the sequencing data of a study of blood T cell repertoires in COVID-19. This CDR3 contains 15 residues. Looked up from germline, CDR1 is SGHRS and CDR2 is YFSETQ. Unmatched junction bases numbered 1, after V lost 2 bases and J lost 0 bases. This clone showed up just once. As originally analysed: Reference gene primer amplification in the assay estimated nucleated cell counts. Method: immunoSEQ multiplex PCR; TCRdb's copy keeps in-frame clones and lacks some. D and trimming come from the DNA, and the V and J calls and clone size come from that table. The sample holds approximately 250,000 clones, 86% seen once.

The source is a woman older than 75 with COVID-19, enrolled during active disease. J is TRBJ2-2 and V is TRBV5-1; 7 nucleotides align to TRBD1. Sequenced: peripheral blood. The CDR3 nucleotides read TGCGCCAGCAGCTTTGGACAGGCGAACACCGGGGAGCTGTTTTTT. It translates to CASSFGQANTGELFF.